These 5 T cell receptor beta chains came from one sample sequenced in a study of cytomegalovirus exposure and HLA in healthy donors. It was with 60 Vbeta and 13 Jbeta primers that the PCR ran. Assay: immunoSEQ multiplex PCR; the TCRdb copy retains only in-frame clones and omits some. The sample lists some 78,000 clones; 70% to 80% were seen once. The sequencing sample was made of PBMCs. The receptors derive from a woman aged 50 to 60 in good health and CMV-seropositive.

The chain has TRBV6-1 and TRBJ1-1, with D possibly matching TRBD1 (6 bases). Germline values: CDR1 MNHNS, CDR2 SASEGT. The V end was cut by 4 bases, the J end by 5 bases, with 14 bases between. The CDR3 has 14 amino acids. The CDR3, as DNA: TGTGCCAGCAGTGGGGCCAGGGGTGGGACTGAAGCTTTCTTT. This encodes CASSGARGGTEAFF.

Concerning this clone itself: The junction does not match germline at one end; this may be a read error. In DNA form, the CDR3 reads TGTGCCAGCAGTGACCCGGGACACCCTAAATCAAATCCCCGGCATTTT. Translated, it gives CASSDPGHPKSNPRHF. V and J are TRBV6-4 and TRBJ1-5; D may be TRBD1 (6 bases). CDR3 length equals 16 residues. Germline CDR1 reads MRHNA; CDR2 reads SNTAGT.

The chain is built from TRBV7-9 and TRBJ2-2, with 7 bases that match TRBD2. The CDR3 has 14 amino acids. Germline CDR1 reads SEHNR; CDR2 reads FQNEAQ (reference sequence). The V gene end was trimmed by 11 bases and the J gene end by 4 bases; junction bases not matched to a gene: 10. In nucleotides, the CDR3 is TGTGCCGAACCCAGCAGCGGGACCACCGGGGAGCTGTTTTTT. Encoded protein: CAEPSSGTTGELFF.

The rearrangement links TRBV7-3 to TRBJ2-3; D gene ambiguous. The CDR3 totals 13 residues. Trimming pared 6 bases from V and 6 bases from J, leaving 13 bases between. Germline V gene data show CDR1 as SGHTA and CDR2 as FQGTGA. The CDR3 bases are TGTGCCAGCAGTCAAAACGGTGGTGATACGCAGTATTTT. This codes for CASSQNGGDTQYF.

This clone has more than one count but fewer than ten. In DNA, the CDR3 is TGTGCCAGCAGAACAGGGAACTATCAGCCCCAGCATTTT. It is translated as CASRTGNYQPQHF. The rearrangement uses TRBV6-1 and TRBJ1-5; maybe TRBD1 (6 bases). The V end was cut by 6 bases, the J end by 5 bases, with 11 bases between. The V gene's germline CDR1 is MNHNS and CDR2 SASEGT. The CDR3 loop spans 13 amino acids.